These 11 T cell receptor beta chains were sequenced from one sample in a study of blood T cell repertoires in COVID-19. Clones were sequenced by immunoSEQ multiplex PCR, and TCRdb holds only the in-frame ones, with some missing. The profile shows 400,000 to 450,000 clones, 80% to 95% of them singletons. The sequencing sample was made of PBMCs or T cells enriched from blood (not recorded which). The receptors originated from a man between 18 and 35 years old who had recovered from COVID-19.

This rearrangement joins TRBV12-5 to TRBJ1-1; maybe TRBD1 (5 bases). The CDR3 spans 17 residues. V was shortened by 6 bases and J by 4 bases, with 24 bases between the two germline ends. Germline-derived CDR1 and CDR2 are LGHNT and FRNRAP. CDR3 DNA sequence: TGTGCTAGTGGCCCCGGACCGGCCCCCGGGGGAGGCACTGAAGCTTTCTTT. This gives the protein CASGPGPAPGGGTEAFF.

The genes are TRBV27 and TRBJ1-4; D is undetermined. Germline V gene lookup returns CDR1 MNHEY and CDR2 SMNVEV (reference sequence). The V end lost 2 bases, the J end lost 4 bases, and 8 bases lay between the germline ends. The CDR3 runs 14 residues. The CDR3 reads CASSLSRFNEKLFF. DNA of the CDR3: TGTGCCAGCAGTTTAAGCAGGTTTAATGAAAAACTGTTTTTT.

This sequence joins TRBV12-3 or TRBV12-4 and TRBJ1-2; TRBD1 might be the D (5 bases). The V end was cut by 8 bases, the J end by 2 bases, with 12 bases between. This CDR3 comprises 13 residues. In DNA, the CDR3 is TGTGCCAGCGGGGCACAGAAGAACTATGGCTACACCTTC. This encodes CASGAQKNYGYTF.

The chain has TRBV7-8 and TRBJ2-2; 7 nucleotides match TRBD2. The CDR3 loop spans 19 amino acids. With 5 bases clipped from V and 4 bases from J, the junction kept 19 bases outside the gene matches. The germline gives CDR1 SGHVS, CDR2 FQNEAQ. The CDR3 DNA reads TGTGCCAGCAGCCGTCCCGGCAAGCGGGGACCCTCGGGCACCGGGGAGCTGTTTTTT. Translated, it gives CASSRPGKRGPSGTGELFF.

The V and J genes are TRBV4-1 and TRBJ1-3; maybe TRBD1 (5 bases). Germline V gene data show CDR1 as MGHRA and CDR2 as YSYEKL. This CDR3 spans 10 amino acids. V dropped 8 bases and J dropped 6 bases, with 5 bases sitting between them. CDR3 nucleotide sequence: TGCGCCAGCGGGGCAAACACCATATATTTT. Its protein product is CASGANTIYF.

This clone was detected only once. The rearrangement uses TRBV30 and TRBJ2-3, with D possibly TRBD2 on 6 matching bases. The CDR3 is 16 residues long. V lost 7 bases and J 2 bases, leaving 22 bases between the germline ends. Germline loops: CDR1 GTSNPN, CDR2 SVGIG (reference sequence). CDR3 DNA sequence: TGTGCCTACGAATCTCGTGGCGGCGGGAACACAGATACGCAGTATTTT. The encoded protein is CAYESRGGGNTDTQYF.

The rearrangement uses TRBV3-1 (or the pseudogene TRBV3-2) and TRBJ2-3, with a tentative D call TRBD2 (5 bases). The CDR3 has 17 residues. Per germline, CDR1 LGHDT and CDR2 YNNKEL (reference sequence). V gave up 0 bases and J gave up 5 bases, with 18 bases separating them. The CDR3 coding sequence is TGTGCCAGCAGCCAAGAGGGAATAAGTAAAGGAGGAGATACGCAGTATTTT. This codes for CASSQEGISKGGDTQYF.

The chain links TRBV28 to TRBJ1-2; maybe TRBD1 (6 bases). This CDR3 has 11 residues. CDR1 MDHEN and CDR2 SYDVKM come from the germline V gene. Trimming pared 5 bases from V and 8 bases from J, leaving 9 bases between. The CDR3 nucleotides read TGTGCCAGCAGTGCGGGGGGCGGCTACACCTTC. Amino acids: CASSAGGGYTF.

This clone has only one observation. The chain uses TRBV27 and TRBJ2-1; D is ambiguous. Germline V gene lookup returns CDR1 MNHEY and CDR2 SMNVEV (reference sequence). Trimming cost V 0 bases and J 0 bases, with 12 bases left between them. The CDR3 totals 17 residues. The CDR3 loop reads CASSLSTLTSSYNEQFF. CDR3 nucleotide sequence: TGTGCCAGCAGTTTATCGACTCTGACCAGCTCCTACAATGAGCAGTTCTTC.

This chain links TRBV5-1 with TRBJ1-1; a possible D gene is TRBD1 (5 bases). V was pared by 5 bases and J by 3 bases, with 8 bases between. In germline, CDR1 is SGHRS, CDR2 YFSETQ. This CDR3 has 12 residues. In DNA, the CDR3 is TGCGCCAGCAGTAGGGGTGACACTGAAGCTTTCTTT. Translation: CASSRGDTEAFF.

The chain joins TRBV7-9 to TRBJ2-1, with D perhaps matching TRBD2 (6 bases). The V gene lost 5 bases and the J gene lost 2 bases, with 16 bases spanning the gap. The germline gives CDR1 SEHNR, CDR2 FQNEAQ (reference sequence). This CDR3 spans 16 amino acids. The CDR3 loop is CASSPGGTPPYNEQFF. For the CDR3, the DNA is TGTGCCAGCAGCCCAGGAGGGACTCCACCCTACAATGAGCAGTTCTTC. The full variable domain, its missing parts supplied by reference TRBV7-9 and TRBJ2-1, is DTGVSQNPRHKITKRGQNVTFRCDPISEHNRLYWYRQTLGQGPEFLTYFQNEAQLEKSRLLSDRFSAERPKGSFSTLEIQRTEQGDSAMYLCASSPGGTPPYNEQFFGPGTRLTVL.